The next 30 T cell receptor beta chains were all read from a single sample in a study of cytomegalovirus exposure and HLA in healthy donors. Profiled with immunoSEQ multiplex PCR; TCRdb holds only in-frame clones, not every one. The sample has more than 200,000 clones; 87% are singletons. The sequenced sample consisted of PBMCs. The receptors originated from a man aged 18 to 30 in good health and CMV-seropositive.

The CDR3 reads CAISESSADYEQYF. The CDR3, as DNA: TGTGCCATCAGTGAATCAAGCGCTGACTACGAGCAGTACTTC. The V call is TRBV10-3, the J call TRBJ2-7; D is undetermined. The CDR3 has 14 amino acids. The germline V gene encodes CDR1 ENHRY and CDR2 SYGVKD. V was shortened by 3 bases and J by 3 bases, with 12 bases between the two germline ends.

The chain carries TRBV15 and TRBJ2-1; the match to TRBD1 covers 7 bases. Germline V CDR1 and CDR2: LNHNV, YYDKDF (reference sequence). The CDR3 runs 16 residues. The V segment lost 1 base and the J segment 5 bases; nucleotides outside the gene matches: 8. The CDR3 region is CATSRVEGARDNEQFF. The CDR3 DNA sequence: TGTGCCACCAGCAGAGTTGAGGGGGCGCGCGACAATGAGCAGTTCTTC.

This chain links TRBV5-4 with TRBJ2-1; TRBD2 is a possible D gene (6 bases). The germline V gene encodes CDR1 SGHNT and CDR2 YYREEE (reference sequence). This CDR3 comprises 15 residues. Trimming stripped 1 base from V and 7 bases from J, with 15 bases between. DNA for the CDR3: TGTGCCAGCAGCTTGAGAGACGGGAGTGGAAATGAGCAGTTCTTC. Protein: CASSLRDGSGNEQFF.

This clone was observed once. The genes are TRBV15 and TRBJ2-3, with TRBD2 matching over 11 bases. J lost 7 bases, V lost 5 bases, and 8 bases had no gene match. Germline values: CDR1 LNHNV, CDR2 YYDKDF (reference sequence). This CDR3 is built from 15 residues. CDR3 in DNA: TGTGCCACCAGCCGATTAGCGGGAGGGCCGAATACGCAGTATTTT. Amino acids: CATSRLAGGPNTQYF.

The rearrangement links TRBV28 to TRBJ2-5; perhaps TRBD2 as D (5 bases). The CDR3 length is 15 residues. Trimming removed 7 bases from V and 5 bases from J, with 20 bases in between. Germline V CDR1 and CDR2: MDHEN, SYDVKM. The CDR3 sequence: CASTHSSRGSETQYF. The CDR3 bases are TGTGCCAGCACACATTCCTCCCGGGGATCGGAGACCCAGTACTTC. Complete variable domain (other parts from reference TRBV28 and TRBJ2-5): DVKVTQSSRYLVKRTGEKVFLECVQDMDHENMFWYRQDPGLGLRLIYFSYDVKMKEKGDIPEGYSVSREKKERFSLILESASTNQTSMYLCASTHSSRGSETQYFGPGTRLLVL.

The J gene is TRBJ1-2, the V gene TRBV7-9; D not resolved. The germline CDR1 and CDR2 sequences are SEHNR and FQNEAQ (reference sequence). V lost 5 bases and J lost 5, with 9 bases in between. This CDR3 has 12 amino acids. CDR3 DNA: TGTGCCAGCAGCGAAGGTCTATATGGCTACACCTTC. Translation gives CASSEGLYGYTF.

This clone has just a few counts. The chain combines TRBV7-9 with TRBJ1-2; 9 bases map to TRBD1. Losses at the gene ends were 5 bases for V and 4 bases for J; bases not matched to a gene: 8. Germline V gene lookup returns CDR1 SEHNR and CDR2 FQNEAQ (reference sequence). The length of the CDR3 is 15 residues. CDR3 region: CASSPGTGFTYGYTF. CDR3 DNA sequence: TGTGCCAGCAGCCCCGGGACAGGGTTTACCTATGGCTACACCTTC.

The chain links TRBV6-5 to TRBJ1-4; D gene unclear. The CDR3 loop spans 15 amino acids. Deletions cut 6 bases from V and 8 bases from J, with 19 bases between. Germline loops: CDR1 MNHEY, CDR2 SVGAGI. The CDR3 sequence: CASSRTWKEEEKLFF. CDR3 DNA: TGTGCCAGCAGCCGTACCTGGAAGGAGGAGGAAAAACTGTTTTTT.

This chain joins TRBV7-8 and TRBJ2-7, with 7 bases that match TRBD1. The V and J ends lost 4 bases and 3 bases, in that order; junction bases with no gene match: 3. The CDR3 is made up of 13 amino acids. Germline V CDR1 and CDR2: SGHVS, FQNEAQ. CDR3 residues: CASSYDRDYEQYF. In DNA, the CDR3 is TGTGCCAGCAGCTACGACAGGGACTACGAGCAGTACTTC.

CDR3 nucleotide sequence: TGTGCCAGCAGTGACAGTGGGGGGCCCTACGAGCAGTACTTC. Its translation: CASSDSGGPYEQYF. This chain uses TRBV6-1 with TRBJ2-7; D may be TRBD1 or TRBD2 (6 bases each). The CDR3 has 14 residues. Trimming left V 3 bases short and J 2 bases short, with 11 bases between. CDR1 is MNHNS, CDR2 SASEGT, per germline.

This clone showed up just a few times. V is TRBV6-1 and J is TRBJ1-5; D may be TRBD1 (6 bases). This CDR3 has 15 amino acids. The V and J ends lost 1 base and 1 base respectively, with 8 bases between them. Germline-derived CDR1 and CDR2 are MNHNS and SASEGT. CDR3 sequence: CASSEDRESNQPQHF. In nucleotides, the CDR3 is TGTGCCAGCAGTGAAGACAGGGAGAGCAATCAGCCCCAGCATTTT.

V and J are TRBV5-1 and TRBJ2-1; 7 bases fit TRBD2. There are 16 residues in the CDR3. Germline CDR1 reads SGHRS; CDR2 reads YFSETQ. The V segment lost 1 base and the J segment 0 bases; nucleotides outside the gene matches: 4. The DNA of the CDR3 is TGCGCCAGCAGCTTGTATGGCGGGAGCTCCTACAATGAGCAGTTCTTC. Encoded protein: CASSLYGGSSYNEQFF.

The genes are TRBV6-6 and TRBJ1-5, with D possibly being TRBD1 (5 bases). Trimming shortened V by 5 bases and J by 3 bases, and 14 bases separated the two germline ends. The CDR3 covers 15 residues. Germline V gene data show CDR1 as MNHNY and CDR2 as SVGAGI (reference sequence). CDR3 nucleotide sequence: TGTGCCAGCAGTCTACAGGAGGGTTTCAATCAGCCCCAGCATTTT. Translating it yields CASSLQEGFNQPQHF.

The J gene is TRBJ2-5, the V gene TRBV6-4; the match to TRBD1 covers 9 bases. Per the germline V gene, CDR1 is MRHNA and CDR2 is SNTAGT. This CDR3 has 16 residues. J was trimmed by 7 bases and V by 3 bases; bases with no gene match: 12. The CDR3 region has the DNA TGTGCCAGCAGTGAAAATCCCGGGACAGGGTCAGCGACCCAGTACTTC. It yields the protein CASSENPGTGSATQYF.

The chain recombines TRBV2 with TRBJ1-1; 10 bases are a match to TRBD1. Germline CDR1 is SNHLY and CDR2 is FYNNEI. Trimming cost V 7 bases and J 4 bases; bases outside gene matches: 12. This CDR3 has 16 amino acids. CDR3 sequence: CASNPRTGGLGTEAFF. CDR3 sequence (DNA): TGTGCCAGCAACCCTCGGACAGGGGGTTTGGGCACTGAAGCTTTCTTT.

This clone was recorded only once. Here the CDR3 DNA reads TGTGCCAGCAGCCGGGACAGGGGATATGGCTACACCTTC. Its translation: CASSRDRGYGYTF. V and J are TRBV27 and TRBJ1-2; 10 bases are a match to TRBD1. Per germline, CDR1 MNHEY and CDR2 SMNVEV (reference sequence). The CDR3 extends over 13 amino acids. V was clipped by 6 bases and J by 5 bases; unmatched bases: 3.

This clone occurred a few times. The V and J genes are TRBV19 and TRBJ2-7; 10 nucleotides align to TRBD2. Losses at the gene ends were 5 bases for V and 6 bases for J; bases not matched to a gene: 10. The CDR3 has 15 amino acids. Germline V gene sequence: CDR1 LNHDA, CDR2 SQIVND (reference sequence). The CDR3 coding sequence is TGTGCCAGTAGTCCTAGCGGGAGTCACCTTCCCGAGCAGTACTTC. Protein product: CASSPSGSHLPEQYF.

The sample holds a few counts of this clone. This sequence joins TRBV18 and TRBJ1-5; the D is unclear. There are 13 residues in the CDR3. Germline V gene data show CDR1 as KGHSH and CDR2 as LQKENI. Trimming stripped 2 bases from V and 2 bases from J, with 4 bases between. In nucleotides, the CDR3 is TGTGCCAGCTCACCAGGGGGCAATCAGCCCCAGCATTTT. Its translation is CASSPGGNQPQHF.

This clone was counted only a few times. The CDR3 spells CASAGIHNEQFF. The CDR3 bases are TGCGCCAGCGCCGGGATCCACAATGAGCAGTTCTTC. This rearrangement joins TRBV5-1 to TRBJ2-1; D might be TRBD2 (5 bases). This CDR3 is 12 amino acids long. Germline V gene sequence: CDR1 SGHRS, CDR2 YFSETQ. V was trimmed by 7 bases and J by 5 bases, leaving 10 bases between them.

The chain employs TRBV5-1 and TRBJ1-5, with a possible D match to TRBD1 (6 bases). The CDR3 length is 13 residues. From germline, CDR1 is SGHRS and CDR2 YFSETQ. The V gene lost 4 bases and the J gene lost 4 bases, with 9 bases spanning the gap. The CDR3 sequence: CASSGGQNQPQHF. The CDR3 DNA follows: TGCGCCAGCAGCGGCGGACAGAATCAGCCCCAGCATTTT.

CDR3 in amino acids: CAISEARDYGYTF. The CDR3 DNA reads TGTGCCATCAGTGAGGCCAGGGACTATGGCTACACCTTC. V and J are TRBV10-3 and TRBJ1-2; weak D call: TRBD1 (5 bases). Germline CDR1 reads ENHRY; CDR2 reads SYGVKD. This CDR3 is built from 13 residues. V was trimmed by 2 bases and J by 3 bases, leaving 7 bases between them.

This clone was recorded a few times. This chain connects TRBV11-2 to TRBJ2-7; tentative D call: TRBD1 (5 bases). V lost 4 bases and J 0 bases, leaving 10 bases between the germline ends. CDR3 length equals 14 residues. The germline V gene encodes CDR1 SGHAT and CDR2 FQNNGV. The CDR3 coding sequence is TGTGCCAGCAGCTCTGTTAGGGGCTCCTACGAGCAGTACTTC. Protein: CASSSVRGSYEQYF.

The chain is built from TRBV6-4 and TRBJ2-7, with D unclear. From germline, CDR1 is MRHNA and CDR2 SNTAGT. V lost 5 bases and J lost 0, with 11 bases in between. The CDR3 extends over 14 amino acids. CDR3 in DNA: TGTGCCAGCAGTTATAGCCCTAGCTCCTACGAGCAGTACTTC. Protein sequence: CASSYSPSSYEQYF.

In DNA form, the CDR3 reads TGTGCCAGCAGCGTAGATGTCAGCTCCTATGGCTACACCTTC. It translates to CASSVDVSSYGYTF. The gene calls are TRBV9 and TRBJ1-2; D unresolved. This CDR3 contains 14 residues. V shed 0 bases and J shed 4 bases, with 10 bases lying between them. Germline V lookup: CDR1 SGDLS, CDR2 YYNGEE.

This chain joins TRBV25-1 and TRBJ2-3, with 8 positions matching TRBD2. The CDR3 covers 18 residues. Germline-derived CDR1 and CDR2 are MGHDK and SYGVNS. Trimming at V came to 5 bases and at J to 3 bases, leaving 16 bases not matched to a gene. The CDR3 reads CASSLGGRNWLGTDTQYF. Here the CDR3 DNA reads TGTGCCAGCAGTCTCGGCGGGAGGAATTGGCTTGGGACAGATACGCAGTATTTT.

The chain has TRBV27 and TRBJ2-4; D may be TRBD1 (6 bases). The CDR3 runs 16 residues. V shed 2 bases and J shed 0 bases, with 11 bases lying between them. Germline V gene lookup returns CDR1 MNHEY and CDR2 SMNVEV (reference sequence). In DNA, the CDR3 is TGTGCCAGCAGTTTAGGGCAGGGGCTAGCCAAAAACATTCAGTACTTC. Translation: CASSLGQGLAKNIQYF.

This sequence joins TRBV7-9 and TRBJ2-5; 10 nucleotides align to TRBD2. The CDR3 runs 13 residues. V dropped 5 bases and J dropped 10; count of bases not matched to a gene: 7. Per the germline V gene, CDR1 is SEHNR and CDR2 is FQNEAQ (reference sequence). CDR3 amino acids: CASSRTSGKDQYF. The CDR3 DNA reads TGTGCCAGCAGCCGGACTAGCGGCAAGGACCAGTACTTC.

This clone came up once. The chain carries TRBV29-1 and TRBJ1-2; perhaps TRBD1 as D (5 bases). The CDR3 sequence is 16 residues long. CDR1 and CDR2 (germline): SQVTM, ANQGSEA. Trimming shortened V by 3 bases and J by 4 bases, and 21 bases separated the two germline ends. This CDR3 is CSVDDRQSPLLYGYTF. CDR3 nucleotides: TGCAGCGTTGACGACAGACAGTCCCCCTTACTCTATGGCTACACCTTC.

The chain couples TRBV5-1 to TRBJ1-4, with D possibly matching TRBD1 (5 bases). Germline assignment: CDR1 SGHRS and CDR2 YFSETQ. The CDR3 is made up of 14 amino acids. The V end lost 0 bases, the J end lost 5 bases, and 8 bases lay between the germline ends. The CDR3 sequence is CASSLEGPNEKLFF. The CDR3 DNA sequence: TGCGCCAGCAGCTTGGAGGGGCCAAATGAAAAACTGTTTTTT.

The rearrangement joins TRBV2 to TRBJ1-3; tentatively, D is TRBD1 (5 bases). Per germline, CDR1 SNHLY and CDR2 FYNNEI. This CDR3 is 16 amino acids long. V dropped 4 bases and J dropped 1 base, with 14 bases sitting between them. The CDR3 region is CASSAGGLRSGNTIYF. The DNA of the CDR3 is TGTGCCAGCAGTGCTGGGGGTCTCCGTTCTGGAAACACCATATATTTT.